This T cell receptor (beta chain) is drawn from a study of OX40 agonist ivuxolimab in advanced cancers. Turning to the study itself: Hepatocellular carcinoma, melanoma, renal cell or head and neck cancer affected the dose-escalation patients. Overall study results and limits: Fewer expanded clones were found on average in CD4+ than in CD8+ T cells. Both blood CD4+ and CD8+ T cells showed clonal growth by week 6 at 0.1 to 3.0 mg/kg.

Assay: immunoSEQ multiplex PCR; the TCRdb copy retains only in-frame clones and omits some. The table records 90,000 to 120,000 clones, about nine tenths of them present only once. Germline V lookup: CDR1 KGHSH, CDR2 LQKENI. The CDR3 length is 14 residues. V lost 0 bases and J 4 bases, leaving 10 bases between the germline ends. The sample holds a few counts of this clone. Its antigen is unknown. The sequencing here drew on CD4+ or CD8+ T cells sorted from blood, taken in a trial of the OX40 agonist ivuxolimab. The V and J genes are TRBV18 and TRBJ2-7; tentatively, D is TRBD1 or TRBD2 (5 bases each). The TCR originated in an adult with an advanced solid tumor such as melanoma, head and neck, liver or kidney cancer. The CDR3 DNA reads as TGTGCCAGCTCACCACCGGGGGTCAGTTACGAGCAGTACTTC. Encoded protein: CASSPPGVSYEQYF.